Each of the 31 T cell receptor beta chains below was sequenced from the same sample in a study of T cells in localized non-small cell lung cancer (dated by TCRdb to about 2020). The library was produced with the immunoSEQ multiplex PCR assay. Not all clones reach the TCRdb copy of this immuneACCESS table, which keeps in-frame sequences only. Checked studies attribute under half of the gap to unresolved V genes and leave the rest unexplained. The sample table lists approximately 800 clones, 20% to 30% of them with a count of one. The ten most abundant clones make up about 24% of the sample. The specimen comprised lung tumor tissue, sampled before any cancer treatment. The receptors come from a female donor over 55 with stage I squamous cell lung carcinoma.

V and J are TRBV19 and TRBJ2-7, with TRBD1 matching 10 bases. The CDR3 consists of 13 residues. Germline V gene data show CDR1 as LNHDA and CDR2 as SQIVND (reference sequence). V lost 7 bases to trimming and J lost 5 bases; unmatched junction nucleotides: 5. In DNA, the CDR3 is TGTGCCAGTACCTTTGGACAGGGGGACGAGCAGTACTTC. Amino acid sequence: CASTFGQGDEQYF.

The chain uses TRBV15 and TRBJ2-3; 7 nucleotides match TRBD1. Trimming removed 8 bases from V and 0 bases from J; junction bases left unmatched: 8. This CDR3 has 15 residues. The germline gives CDR1 LNHNV, CDR2 YYDKDF (reference sequence). The CDR3 coding sequence is TGTGCCACCCGCTCCGGGACAGCAAGCACAGATACGCAGTATTTT. It yields the protein CATRSGTASTDTQYF.

V is TRBV6-8 and J is TRBJ2-7; D uncertain. This CDR3 spans 15 amino acids. Deletions cut 11 bases from V and 2 bases from J, with 22 bases between. Looked up from germline, CDR1 is MNHGY and CDR2 is SAAAGT. CDR3 sequence: CADPKEQVNTYEQYF. The CDR3 region has the DNA TGTGCCGACCCCAAGGAGCAGGTCAACACCTACGAGCAGTACTTC.

This clone is deemed large. V usage is TRBV6-8 and J usage is TRBJ2-7; 7 bases match TRBD1. The germline V gene encodes CDR1 MNHGY and CDR2 SAAAGT. The length of the CDR3 is 15 residues. Losses at the gene ends were 0 bases for V and 5 bases for J; bases not matched to a gene: 7. CDR3 bases: TGTGCCAGCAGTTACTCGACAGGGCAAGGAGACGAGCAGTACTTC. Amino acids: CASSYSTGQGDEQYF.

This clone was recorded a few times. The CDR3 DNA follows: TGTGCCAGCAGTGGAGAGGGGCGTACGCAGTATTTT. Translation gives CASSGEGRTQYF. The chain joins TRBV6-8 to TRBJ2-3; D could derive from TRBD1 or TRBD2 (5 bases each). Germline assignment: CDR1 MNHGY and CDR2 SAAAGT. CDR3 length: 12 residues. V was cut by 5 bases and J by 8 bases, with 11 bases left in between.

By sample fraction, this clone is medium-sized. A read error may produce the germline difference seen at one junction end. The genes are TRBV6-8 and TRBJ2-2, with TRBD2 identical over 7 bases. The CDR3 contains 17 residues. Looked up from germline, CDR1 is MNHGY and CDR2 is SAAAGT. The DNA of the CDR3 is TGTGCCAGCAGTGACTCTCGGCTAGCGGCGAACACCGGGGAGCTGTTTTTT. Amino acid sequence: CASSDSRLAANTGELFF.

The gene calls are TRBV19 and TRBJ2-1; D may correspond to TRBD1 or TRBD2 (5 bases each). The CDR3 extends over 14 amino acids. Trimming pared 0 bases from V and 14 bases from J, leaving 17 bases between. CDR1 and CDR2 from the germline V gene are LNHDA and SQIVND (reference sequence). The CDR3 DNA reads as TGTGCCAGTAGTATAGAAGTGGGGACGAAAAGGGAGTTCTTC. Its protein is CASSIEVGTKREFF.

This clone counts as large. V usage is TRBV6-8 and J usage is TRBJ1-1; D is ambiguous. V was pared by 5 bases and J by 5 bases, with 12 bases between. There are 13 residues in the CDR3. Germline assignment: CDR1 MNHGY and CDR2 SAAAGT. The CDR3 reads CASSDGLGTEAFF. DNA of the CDR3: TGTGCCAGCAGTGACGGGTTAGGAACTGAAGCTTTCTTT.

This clone is deemed medium-sized. Here the CDR3 reads CASSDFPGQLNTEAFF. The CDR3, as DNA: TGTGCCAGCAGTGATTTTCCGGGACAGCTGAACACTGAAGCTTTCTTT. The chain recombines TRBV6-8 with TRBJ1-1, with 7 bases fitting TRBD1. The ends lost 5 bases at V and 0 bases at J; junction bases unmatched: 9. CDR3 size: 16 residues. Germline lookup yields CDR1 MNHGY and CDR2 SAAAGT.

The chain combines TRBV23-1 with TRBJ2-1; D not certain. TRBV23-1 is flagged as an ORF with uncertain function. The CDR3 has 17 amino acids. The ends were cut back, 1 base at V and 0 bases at J, with 13 bases in the middle. The CDR3 nucleotides read TGCGCCAGCAGTCAATTGAACCACGGTTTCTCCTACAATGAGCAGTTCTTC. This gives the protein CASSQLNHGFSYNEQFF.

This clone has only a few counts. The chain recombines TRBV11-3 with TRBJ2-2; the D gene could be TRBD1 or TRBD2 (5 bases each). Between the trimmed V and J ends, which lost 5 bases and 1 base, there was a span of 8 bases. The CDR3 extends over 14 amino acids. Germline CDR1 reads SGHNT; CDR2 reads YENEEA. As DNA, the CDR3 is TGTGCCAGCAGCCCGGGACGGAACACCGGGGAGCTGTTTTTT. Protein product: CASSPGRNTGELFF. The entire variable domain, with the rest obtained from reference TRBV11-3 and TRBJ2-2, is as follows: EAGVVQSPRYKIIEKKQPVAFWCNPISGHNTLYWYLQNLGQGPELLIRYENEEAVDDSQLPKDRFSAERLKGVDSTLKIQPAELGDSAVYLCASSPGRNTGELFFGEGSRLTVL.

This clone is deemed large (0.1 to 1%). This chain links TRBV11-3 with TRBJ2-3; possible D gene TRBD2, 5 bases. This CDR3 comprises 14 residues. V gave up 8 bases and J gave up 5 bases, with 17 bases separating them. Germline-derived CDR1 and CDR2 are SGHNT and YENEEA. The CDR3 DNA is TGTGCCAGCCCGGCGGGCGGGTTATTAGATACGCAGTATTTT. Translating gives CASPAGGLLDTQYF.

The V and J genes are TRBV14 and TRBJ2-1, with TRBD2 identical over 9 bases. This CDR3 spans 13 amino acids. CDR1 and CDR2 (germline): SGHDN, FVKESK. The ends lost 11 bases at V and 7 bases at J; junction bases unmatched: 9. The CDR3 region has the DNA TGTGCCGTGAAGCGTCTAGCGGGGAATGAGCAGTTCTTC. Translation gives CAVKRLAGNEQFF.

V usage is TRBV11-3 and J usage is TRBJ2-2; D is possibly TRBD1 (6 bases). The germline CDR1 and CDR2 sequences are SGHNT and YENEEA. Trimming shortened V by 5 bases and J by 0 bases, and 10 bases separated the two germline ends. This CDR3 comprises 15 residues. CDR3: CASSHRVTNTGELFF. The CDR3 bases are TGTGCCAGCAGCCACAGGGTTACGAACACCGGGGAGCTGTTTTTT.

This chain uses TRBV6-8 with TRBJ2-7; D is unclear. This CDR3 has 13 residues. Trimming removed 5 bases at V and 0 bases at J, with 8 bases between. Germline lookup yields CDR1 MNHGY and CDR2 SAAAGT. Here the CDR3 DNA reads TGTGCCAGCAGTAACACTTACTCCTACGAGCAGTACTTC. Translation: CASSNTYSYEQYF.

The chain employs TRBV18 and TRBJ2-1; D assignment may be TRBD1 or TRBD2 (5 bases each). V lost 2 bases to trimming and J lost 6 bases, with 14 bases between them. Germline-derived CDR1 and CDR2 are KGHSH and LQKENI. The CDR3 covers 15 residues. The CDR3 nucleotides read TGTGCCAGCTCACCAACCCGGGGCCTCGGCAATGAGCAGTTCTTC. Encoded protein: CASSPTRGLGNEQFF.

This chain uses TRBV6-8 with TRBJ1-3; no clear D gene. V was shortened by 5 bases and J by 3 bases, with 8 bases between the two germline ends. The CDR3 sequence is 13 residues long. Germline CDR1 MNHGY, CDR2 SAAAGT. The CDR3 region is CASSQDGGNTIYF. As DNA, the CDR3 is TGTGCCAGCAGTCAAGACGGTGGAAACACCATATATTTT.

This clone came up a few times. The chain is built from TRBV23-1 and TRBJ2-3, with D unresolved. TRBV23-1 is recorded as an ORF, its role being uncertain. V was clipped by 0 bases and J by 1 base, with 11 bases between them. The length of the CDR3 is 16 residues. CDR3 in amino acids: CASSQSSGTGTDTQYF. DNA for the CDR3: TGCGCCAGCAGTCAATCTTCAGGAACCGGCACAGATACGCAGTATTTT.

The J gene is TRBJ1-1, the V gene TRBV11-3; 11 bases agree with TRBD1. Germline V lookup: CDR1 SGHNT, CDR2 YENEEA. The V and J ends lost 1 base and 3 bases, in that order; junction bases with no gene match: 1. The CDR3 loop spans 15 amino acids. The chain's CDR3 is CASSLVGQGDTEAFF. In DNA, the CDR3 is TGTGCCAGCAGCTTAGTGGGACAGGGGGACACTGAAGCTTTCTTT.

Only a few counts were recorded for this clone. The V gene is TRBV11-3, the J gene TRBJ2-1; D unclear. The CDR3 runs to 15 residues. In germline, CDR1 is SGHNT, CDR2 YENEEA. V was pared by 5 bases and J by 0 bases, with 11 bases between. As DNA, the CDR3 is TGTGCCAGCAGCGATTCGCTAAGCTCCTACAATGAGCAGTTCTTC. It codes for CASSDSLSSYNEQFF.

This clone counts as large. This CDR3 is also generated by other DNA sequences in the sample. This chain links TRBV6-8 with TRBJ1-1, with 7 nucleotides matching TRBD1. The CDR3 is 13 amino acids. V lost 7 bases and J lost 4; bases outside the gene matches: 6. Germline V gene data show CDR1 as MNHGY and CDR2 as SAAAGT. CDR3 protein: CASNLQGSTEAFF. Here the CDR3 DNA reads TGTGCCAGCAATCTACAGGGGTCCACTGAAGCTTTCTTT.

V and J are TRBV30 and TRBJ2-3, with 10 bases matching TRBD2. Germline CDR1 reads GTSNPN; CDR2 reads SVGIG (reference sequence). V shed 3 bases and J 15 bases; nucleotides not matched to a gene: 6. This CDR3 region has 11 residues. The CDR3 nucleotides are TGTGCCTGGAGAGAGCGGGGGGGCCTTTATTTT. Protein sequence: CAWRERGGLYF.

In its sample, this clone was seen a few times. The V call is TRBV8-2, the J call TRBJ2-5; no check of the table's D call, TRBD1, against the DNA was made. TRBV8-2 represents a pseudogene. The CDR3 is made up of 13 amino acids. The CDR3 region is CASSSGGAKTQYF. The DNA of the CDR3 is TGTGCCAGCAGTTCAGGGGGCGCGAAGACCCAGTACTTC.

V usage is TRBV5-1 and J usage is TRBJ2-3, with D perhaps matching TRBD2 (6 bases). CDR1 and CDR2 from the germline V gene are SGHRS and YFSETQ. This CDR3 has 16 residues. Trimming stripped 3 bases from V and 1 base from J, with 15 bases between. The CDR3 reads CASSWAQGGGTDTQYF. The CDR3 DNA reads TGCGCCAGCAGCTGGGCCCAGGGCGGGGGCACAGATACGCAGTATTTT.

This clone was picked up one time. The gene calls are TRBV10-2 and TRBJ2-7; a possible D gene is TRBD1 (6 bases). The germline V and J ends were trimmed by 5 bases and 4 bases, with 15 bases remaining between them. CDR1 WSHSY and CDR2 SAAADI come from the germline V gene. The CDR3 consists of 14 residues. The CDR3 region has the DNA TGCGCCAGCAGTCGGGGAGACAGGATTTACGAGCAGTACTTC. This sequence encodes CASSRGDRIYEQYF.

This clone was seen a few times. This chain connects TRBV9 to TRBJ2-7; D tentatively fits TRBD1 or TRBD2 (7 bases each). CDR1 is SGDLS and CDR2 is YYNGEE in the germline V gene. The CDR3 contains 18 residues. V was trimmed by 4 bases and J by 3 bases, leaving 26 bases between them. This CDR3 is CASSPRSLGEGAIYEQYF. The CDR3 DNA sequence: TGTGCCAGCAGCCCACGAAGCCTCGGGGAGGGGGCAATCTACGAGCAGTACTTC.

The rearrangement links TRBV19 to TRBJ2-3; 9 bases are shared with TRBD2. V gave up 0 bases and J gave up 10 bases; unmatched junction bases: 8. CDR1 is LNHDA, CDR2 SQIVND, per germline (reference sequence). The CDR3 is made up of 15 amino acids. This CDR3 reads CASSIEGAGGAAQYF. The CDR3 nucleotides read TGTGCCAGTAGTATAGAAGGAGCGGGAGGTGCCGCGCAGTATTTT.

By share of the sample, this clone is medium-sized. This sequence joins TRBV11-3 and TRBJ2-7; D unresolved. The CDR3 spans 15 residues. The germline V gene has CDR1 SGHNT and CDR2 YENEEA. The V gene lost 4 bases and the J gene lost 4 bases, with 17 bases spanning the gap. CDR3 sequence (DNA): TGTGCCAGCAGCTCTCCGGGCCCTACGGTTTACGAGCAGTACTTC. Protein: CASSSPGPTVYEQYF.

In DNA, the CDR3 is TGTGCCAGCAGCTTAGACGGGAGGCCCAGGGAGCAGTACTTC. It translates to CASSLDGRPREQYF. The J gene is TRBJ2-7, the V gene TRBV11-3; 7 bases line up with TRBD2. V gave up 0 bases and J gave up 7 bases; unmatched junction bases: 6. Germline-derived CDR1 and CDR2 are SGHNT and YENEEA. The CDR3 extends over 14 amino acids.

This clone was seen more than once but under ten times. This chain uses TRBV6-8 with TRBJ2-1, with TRBD2 identical over 10 bases. CDR3 size: 14 residues. Germline CDR1 and CDR2: MNHGY and SAAAGT. The V and J ends lost 6 bases and 9 bases, in that order; junction bases with no gene match: 8. In DNA, the CDR3 is TGTGCCAGCAGCCAACCAGCGGGAGGGCTTGAGCAGTTCTTC. Protein sequence: CASSQPAGGLEQFF.

This clone was seen only a few times. The V call is TRBV6-8, the J call TRBJ1-6; 11 bases agree with TRBD1. Losses at the gene ends were 6 bases for V and 9 bases for J; bases not matched to a gene: 4. There are 14 residues in the CDR3. Germline V CDR1 and CDR2: MNHGY, SAAAGT. The CDR3 sequence is CASRRTGGVSPLHF. The CDR3 nucleotides read TGTGCCAGCAGGCGGACAGGGGGCGTTTCACCCCTCCACTTT.